What follows are 11 T cell receptor beta chains derived from one specimen sequenced in a study of OX40 agonist ivuxolimab in advanced cancers. TCRdb keeps only in-frame clones here, not all; method: immunoSEQ multiplex PCR. Of approximately 58,000 clones in the sample, 60% to 80% were seen once. The sequenced sample was CD4+ or CD8+ T cells sorted from blood, obtained in a trial of the OX40 agonist ivuxolimab. The receptor source for this set is an adult with an advanced solid tumor such as melanoma, head and neck, liver or kidney cancer.

The CDR3 DNA reads TGTGCCAGCAGCTTAGGGTCTAGCGGGAGCCCTGGAGATACGCAGTATTTT. It specifies CASSLGSSGSPGDTQYF. This chain uses TRBV11-3 with TRBJ2-3; 10 bases match TRBD2. The V segment lost 1 base and the J segment 5 bases; nucleotides outside the gene matches: 9. CDR1 is SGHNT, CDR2 YENEEA, per germline. This CDR3 has 17 amino acids.

The chain is built from TRBV29-1 and TRBJ1-2; TRBD1 aligns across 8 bases. The germline CDR1 and CDR2 sequences are SQVTM and ANQGSEA. Trimming at V came to 7 bases and at J to 2 bases, leaving 3 bases not matched to a gene. The CDR3 is 12 residues long. CDR3 amino acids: CSARQGNYGYTF. In DNA, the CDR3 is TGCAGCGCCCGACAGGGGAACTATGGCTACACCTTC.

The CDR3 DNA reads as TGTGCCAGCAGCCCACGCACTAACGAGCAGTACTTC. Amino acids: CASSPRTNEQYF. J is TRBJ2-7 and V is TRBV5-5; D remains ambiguous. This CDR3 spans 12 amino acids. Trimming pared 4 bases from V and 5 bases from J, leaving 10 bases between. Germline assignment: CDR1 SGHKS and CDR2 YYEKEE (reference sequence).

The rearrangement links TRBV5-1 to TRBJ2-7, with D maybe TRBD1 (6 bases). This CDR3 is built from 17 residues. Looked up from germline, CDR1 is SGHRS and CDR2 is YFSETQ. V shed 3 bases and J shed 2 bases, with 21 bases lying between them. The CDR3 region is CASSSGQLAYNAYEQYF. The CDR3 DNA follows: TGCGCCAGCAGCTCCGGACAGCTTGCCTACAATGCCTACGAGCAGTACTTC.

This clone occurred many times. V usage is TRBV5-1 and J usage is TRBJ1-3; D remains unclear. Looked up from germline, CDR1 is SGHRS and CDR2 is YFSETQ. The CDR3 has 15 amino acids. Trimming removed 4 bases from V and 0 bases from J, with 11 bases in between. This CDR3 reads CASSLWVSSGNTIYF. DNA for the CDR3: TGCGCCAGCAGCCTGTGGGTGAGCTCTGGAAACACCATATATTTT.

The chain carries TRBV5-4 and TRBJ2-3; D uncertain. Germline V lookup: CDR1 SGHNT, CDR2 YYREEE (reference sequence). The CDR3 sequence is 13 residues long. Deletions cut 0 bases from V and 0 bases from J, with 2 bases between. The CDR3 protein is CASSLGSTDTQYF. The CDR3 bases are TGTGCCAGCAGCTTGGGGAGCACAGATACGCAGTATTTT.

V and J are TRBV18 and TRBJ2-7; TRBD1 is a possible D gene (5 bases). CDR3 size: 13 residues. Germline assignment: CDR1 KGHSH and CDR2 LQKENI. Trimming removed 3 bases at V and 9 bases at J, with 15 bases between. CDR3 region: CASSPTDTLWQYF. Written as DNA, the CDR3 is TGTGCCAGCTCACCCACGGACACCCTGTGGCAGTACTTC.

V usage is TRBV11-2 and J usage is TRBJ2-7; 7 positions agree with TRBD2. The CDR3 has 15 residues. Germline loops: CDR1 SGHAT, CDR2 FQNNGV. The V and J ends lost 2 bases and 4 bases, in that order; junction bases with no gene match: 8. Here the CDR3 reads CASSLSRELPYEQYF. The CDR3 nucleotides are TGTGCCAGCAGCTTATCGCGGGAGCTTCCGTACGAGCAGTACTTC.

The genes are TRBV11-2 and TRBJ2-7, with D perhaps assigned TRBD1 or TRBD2 (7 bases each). With 5 bases removed from V and 3 bases from J, the gap between germline ends came to 17 bases. Germline CDR1 SGHAT, CDR2 FQNNGV. The CDR3 is 15 residues long. The CDR3 DNA sequence: TGTGCCAGCAGCCTCAGGGGGGGCGAGATCTACGAGCAGTACTTC. Amino acids: CASSLRGGEIYEQYF.

The V call is TRBV27, the J call TRBJ1-5; D is uncertain. The germline gives CDR1 MNHEY, CDR2 SMNVEV (reference sequence). CDR3 length equals 13 residues. Trimming cost V 4 bases and J 5 bases, with 9 bases left between them. The CDR3 DNA follows: TGTGCCAGCAGTTCCCCACCGGATCAGCCCCAGCATTTT. Translation: CASSSPPDQPQHF.

The chain has TRBV6-6 and TRBJ2-7, with D perhaps matching TRBD2 (7 bases). Germline V gene sequence: CDR1 MNHNY, CDR2 SVGAGI (reference sequence). The length of the CDR3 is 14 residues. V gave up 7 bases and J gave up 8 bases, with 21 bases separating them. Here the CDR3 DNA reads TGTGCCAGCACCCTAAGCGGGACAAGGCATAAGCAGTACTTC. This translates into CASTLSGTRHKQYF.